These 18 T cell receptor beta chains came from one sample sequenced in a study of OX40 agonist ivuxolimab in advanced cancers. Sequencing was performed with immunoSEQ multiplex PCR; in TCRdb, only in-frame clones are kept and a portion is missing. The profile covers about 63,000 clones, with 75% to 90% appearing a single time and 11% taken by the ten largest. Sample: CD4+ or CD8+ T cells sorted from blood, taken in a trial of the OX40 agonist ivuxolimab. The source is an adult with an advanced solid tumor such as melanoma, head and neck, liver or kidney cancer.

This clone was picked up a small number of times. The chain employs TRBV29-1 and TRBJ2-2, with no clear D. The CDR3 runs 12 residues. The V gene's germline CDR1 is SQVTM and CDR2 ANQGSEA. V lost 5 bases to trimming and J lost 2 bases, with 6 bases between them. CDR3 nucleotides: TGCAGCGTTCGGTCTAACACCGGGGAGCTGTTTTTT. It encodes CSVRSNTGELFF.

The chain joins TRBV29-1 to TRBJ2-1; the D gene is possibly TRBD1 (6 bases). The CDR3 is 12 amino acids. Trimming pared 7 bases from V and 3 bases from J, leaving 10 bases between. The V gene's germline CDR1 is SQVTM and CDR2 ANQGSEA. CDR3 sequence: CSGGTFYNEQFF. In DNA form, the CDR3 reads TGCAGCGGTGGGACATTCTACAATGAGCAGTTCTTC.

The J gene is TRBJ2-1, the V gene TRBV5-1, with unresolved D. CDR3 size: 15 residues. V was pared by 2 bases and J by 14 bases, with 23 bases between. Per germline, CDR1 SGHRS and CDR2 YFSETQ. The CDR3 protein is CASSFSIEATFSKFF. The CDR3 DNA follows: TGCGCCAGCAGCTTTTCGATAGAGGCTACTTTTTCGAAGTTCTTC.

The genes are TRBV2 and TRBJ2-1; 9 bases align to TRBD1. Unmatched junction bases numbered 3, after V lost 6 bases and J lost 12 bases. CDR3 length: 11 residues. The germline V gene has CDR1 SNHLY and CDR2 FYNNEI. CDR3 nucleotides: TGTGCCAGCAGCTACAGGGGGCCGCAGTTCTTC. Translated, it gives CASSYRGPQFF. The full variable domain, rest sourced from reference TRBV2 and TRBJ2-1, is EPEVTQTPSHQVTQMGQEVILRCVPISNHLYFYWYRQILGQKVEFLVSFYNNEISEKSEIFDDQFSVERPDGSNFTLKIRSTKLEDSAMYFCASSYRGPQFFGPGTRLTVL.

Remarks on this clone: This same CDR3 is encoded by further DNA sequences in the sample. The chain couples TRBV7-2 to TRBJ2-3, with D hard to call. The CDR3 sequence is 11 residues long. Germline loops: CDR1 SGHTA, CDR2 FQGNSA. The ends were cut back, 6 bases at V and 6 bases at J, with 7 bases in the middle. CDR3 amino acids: CASSSRDTQYF. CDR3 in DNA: TGTGCCAGCAGTTCTAGGGATACGCAGTATTTT.

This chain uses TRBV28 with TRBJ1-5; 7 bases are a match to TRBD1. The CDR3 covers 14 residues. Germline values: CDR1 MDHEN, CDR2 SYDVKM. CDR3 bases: TGTGCTACAGGGGCCGGGGAGAGCAATCAGCCCCAGCATTTT. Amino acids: CATGAGESNQPQHF.

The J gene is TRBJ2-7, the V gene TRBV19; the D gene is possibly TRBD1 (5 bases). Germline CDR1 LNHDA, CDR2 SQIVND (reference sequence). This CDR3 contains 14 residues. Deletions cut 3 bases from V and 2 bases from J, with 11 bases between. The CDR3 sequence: CASSMRQGTYEQYF. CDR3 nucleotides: TGTGCCAGTAGTATGCGGCAGGGCACCTACGAGCAGTACTTC.

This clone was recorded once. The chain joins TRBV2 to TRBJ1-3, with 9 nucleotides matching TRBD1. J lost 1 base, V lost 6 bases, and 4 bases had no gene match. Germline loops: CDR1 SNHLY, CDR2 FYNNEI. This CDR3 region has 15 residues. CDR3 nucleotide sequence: TGTGCCAGCAGGCTAGGGACAGGGTCTGGAAACACCATATATTTT. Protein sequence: CASRLGTGSGNTIYF.

The CDR3 protein is CASSLGLNNEQFF. In nucleotides, the CDR3 is TGCGCCAGCAGCTTGGGACTTAACAATGAGCAGTTCTTC. V usage is TRBV5-1 and J usage is TRBJ2-1, with D unresolved. Germline V CDR1 and CDR2: SGHRS, YFSETQ. The CDR3 totals 13 residues. The V end was cut by 0 bases, the J end by 5 bases, with 6 bases between.

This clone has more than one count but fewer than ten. CDR3 coding DNA: TGTGCCAGCAGTTTGGGACTAGCCCTTTACGAGCAGTACTTC. Translating gives CASSLGLALYEQYF. The chain couples TRBV2 to TRBJ2-7; TRBD2 aligns across 9 bases. J was trimmed by 4 bases and V by 5 bases; bases with no gene match: 6. Germline CDR1 and CDR2: SNHLY and FYNNEI. The CDR3 totals 14 residues. The full variable domain, rest sourced from reference TRBV2 and TRBJ2-7, is EPEVTQTPSHQVTQMGQEVILRCVPISNHLYFYWYRQILGQKVEFLVSFYNNEISEKSEIFDDQFSVERPDGSNFTLKIRSTKLEDSAMYFCASSLGLALYEQYFGPGTRLTVT.

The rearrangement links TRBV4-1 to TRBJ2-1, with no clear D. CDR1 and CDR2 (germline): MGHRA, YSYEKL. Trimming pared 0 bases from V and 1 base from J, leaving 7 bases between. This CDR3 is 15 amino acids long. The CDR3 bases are TGCGCCAGCAGCCAAGATGGGCTTTCCTACAATGAGCAGTTCTTC. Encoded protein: CASSQDGLSYNEQFF.

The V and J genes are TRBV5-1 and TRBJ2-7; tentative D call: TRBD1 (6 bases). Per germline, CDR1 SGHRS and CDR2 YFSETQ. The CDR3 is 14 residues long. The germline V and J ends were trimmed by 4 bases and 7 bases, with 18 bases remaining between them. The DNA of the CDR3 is TGCGCCAGCAGCACCCGGACAGTAAAGGATGAGCAGTACTTC. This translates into CASSTRTVKDEQYF.

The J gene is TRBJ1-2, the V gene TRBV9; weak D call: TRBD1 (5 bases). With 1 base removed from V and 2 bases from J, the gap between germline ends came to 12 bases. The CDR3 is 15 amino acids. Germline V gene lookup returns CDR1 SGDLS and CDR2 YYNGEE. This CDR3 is CASSVSQVQNYGYTF. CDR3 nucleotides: TGTGCCAGCAGCGTATCACAGGTTCAAAACTATGGCTACACCTTC.

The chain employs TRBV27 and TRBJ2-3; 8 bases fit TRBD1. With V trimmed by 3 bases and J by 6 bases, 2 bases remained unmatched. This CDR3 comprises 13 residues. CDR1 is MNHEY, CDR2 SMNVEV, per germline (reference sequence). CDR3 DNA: TGTGCCAGCAGTTTCCGGGACAGGGATACGCAGTATTTT. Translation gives CASSFRDRDTQYF.

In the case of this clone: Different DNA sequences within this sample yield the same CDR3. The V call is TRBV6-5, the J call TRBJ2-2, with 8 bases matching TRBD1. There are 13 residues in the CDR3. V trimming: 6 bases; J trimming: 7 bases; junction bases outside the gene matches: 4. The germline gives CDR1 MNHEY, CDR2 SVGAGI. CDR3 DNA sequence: TGTGCCAGCAGCCAGGGGGCCGGCGGGGAGCTGTTTTTT. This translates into CASSQGAGGELFF.

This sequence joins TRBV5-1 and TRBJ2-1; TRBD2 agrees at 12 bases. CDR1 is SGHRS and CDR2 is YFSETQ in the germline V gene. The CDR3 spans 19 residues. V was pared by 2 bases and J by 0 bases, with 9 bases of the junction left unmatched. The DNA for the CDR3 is TGCGCCAGCAGCTTCCTAGCGGGAGGGACCCTATTCTCCTACAATGAGCAGTTCTTC. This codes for CASSFLAGGTLFSYNEQFF.

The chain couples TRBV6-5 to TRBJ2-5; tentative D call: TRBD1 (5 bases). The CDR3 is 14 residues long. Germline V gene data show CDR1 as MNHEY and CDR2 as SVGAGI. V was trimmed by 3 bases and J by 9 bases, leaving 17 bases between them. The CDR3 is CASSYDPGHAAQYF. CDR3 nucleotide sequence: TGTGCCAGCAGTTATGATCCAGGGCATGCGGCCCAGTACTTC.

CDR3 amino acids: CASSLGKTQYF. CDR3 bases: TGTGCCAGCAGTTTGGGGAAGACCCAGTACTTC. V and J are TRBV27 and TRBJ2-5; no clear D. Germline V gene lookup returns CDR1 MNHEY and CDR2 SMNVEV (reference sequence). Trimming took off 3 bases at V and 6 bases at J, with 5 bases between the two ends. The CDR3 sequence is 11 residues long.